This section outlines one TCR beta chain sequence together with its context. Its antigen is still unknown. The sample comes from a study of blood T cells in healthy people across ages. A J-beta primer mix and a sample-barcoded 5' primer were used in a second PCR of roughly 6 to 12 cycles. TCRdb reanalysed the 5' RACE reads using MiXCR and keeps one entry per CDR3 protein. Of about 730,000 distinct CDR3 sequences listed, more than 40% are singletons. Points from the study as a whole: A conclusive naive versus antigen-experienced comparison was prevented by the unsorted PBMCs.

Trimming cost V 4 bases and J 6 bases, with 7 bases left between them. Germline CDR1 and CDR2: MDHEN and SYDVKM. The CDR3 extends over 12 amino acids. Sample donors were healthy Caucasian individuals that came from Russia, aged roughly 6 to 95. V and J are TRBV28 and TRBJ2-4; D ambiguous. The TCR sequence derives from a woman in her fifties or sixties in good health. Sequencing used blood. The CDR3 coding sequence is TGTGCCAGCAGTTCGGACCCAAACATTCAGTACTTC. Its protein product is CASSSDPNIQYF.